This T cell receptor (beta chain) comes out of a study of blood T cell repertoires in COVID-19 (TCRdb year 2020). Concerning the study at large: Collaborator samples came from the United States, Italy and Spain and covered acute and convalescent phases of COVID-19. The material from the prospective study consisted of cDNA or gDNA derived from T cells, B-cell-depleted T cells, or PBMCs. Subjects who had been exposed to COVID-19, were actively infected with it, or had recovered from it provided the deeply sampled blood TCRbeta repertoires that made up the dataset. The repertoires were released in a freely available public database intended as a resource for research on the immune response to SARS-CoV-2. The samples were drawn from two sources: the first 160 participants of the ongoing ImmuneRACE study, and 1,000 to 1,500 subjects contributed by 6 global collaborators. A de-identified subject ID, COVID-19 status, age in years and sex were almost always included in the sample metadata. HLA class I and class II types, where available, came from metadata supplied by the sample provider rather than from assay-based typing. Results and caveats for the whole study, not just this receptor: Clinical and demographic metadata were provided uncurated, with the amount varying by source and participant.

Germline trimming amounts to 4 bases on V and 3 bases on J, with 8 as the count of junction bases outside the gene matches. Looking up the germline V gene (reference sequence) yields CDR1 LNHDA and CDR2 SQIVND. The CDR3 runs 15 residues from the cysteine to the phenylalanine. The DNA shown is the 45-base CDR3, in frame from base 1. One collaborating source in Seattle enrolled patients while the patients were actively infected and followed the patients over time throughout the course of disease. Whole blood was collected in K2EDTA tubes by collaborating institutions according to the institutions' own protocols. For TCRbeta analysis, collaborators shipped samples as frozen whole blood, isolated PBMCs, or DNA extracted from either of those sample types. As regards this clone: What this receptor recognizes is not known. Per-base qualities were not stored, and no clone one base away is much larger.

The immunoSEQ Assay, a bias-controlled multiplex PCR, was used to amplify TCRbeta CDR3 regions from genomic DNA. Per the original workflow: The number of nucleated cells in each sample was estimated by amplification of reference gene primers within the assay. To quantify the absolute abundance of each unique TCRbeta CDR3 rearrangement, sequence reads were collapsed and filtered. For each sample, productive Simpson clonality was calculated as the square root of Simpson's diversity index across productive rearrangements. TCRdb mirrors the immuneACCESS table, restricted to in-frame sequences. Some clones are absent from its copies; in checked studies, under half trace to an unresolved V gene, and the reason for the others is unknown. The DNA was the basis for D and trimming; V, J and clone size are from that table. Counted in this sample were approximately 350,000 clones; 85% to 90% of them appeared once. The ten largest account for roughly 6.3% of the sample.

The sequenced sample was peripheral blood. This receptor was identified in a woman aged 45-65 years with COVID-19, enrolled during active disease. The receptor chain draws on TRBV19 and TRBJ1-1, with 7 bases aligning to TRBD1. The sequenced DNA is TGTGCCAGTAGTAAGACAGGGCATCGCGACACTGAAGCTTTCTTT. Its amino acids are CASSKTGHRDTEAFF. Full variable domain (CDR3 extended with the reference TRBV19 and TRBJ1-1 proteins): DGGITQSPKYLFRKEGQNVTLSCEQNLNHDAMYWYRQDPGQGLRLIYYSQIVNDFQKGDIAEGYSVSREKKESFPLTVTSAQKNPTAFYLCASSKTGHRDTEAFFGQGTRLTVV.